This TCR beta chain was profiled in a study of identical twins. Points from the study as a whole: The abundant beta clonotypes from cord blood had fewer insertions, and memory repertoires had none of this.

Points on this clonotype: Its antigen is undetermined.

This CDR3 has 12 amino acids. Germline assignment: CDR1 LGHDT and CDR2 YNNKEL (reference sequence). V was trimmed by 5 bases and J by 9 bases, leaving 11 bases between them. In TCRdb, the 5' RACE reads were re-called with MiXCR into one record per CDR3 protein. The table lists roughly 720,000 distinct CDR3 sequences, around a sixth of them singletons. This sample also belongs to another study, concerning T cells expressing NK-cell markers. From that study: From sorted CD3+CD56+NKG2C+, CD3+CD56+NKG2C- and CD3+CD56-NKG2C+ T cells came the TCR beta repertoires.

The chain joins TRBV3-1 to TRBJ2-1; a weak D match, TRBD1 (6 bases). The sequence came from a woman aged 18-35 years in good health. Sequenced: PBMCs. CDR3 DNA sequence: TGTGCCAGCAGCACAGGGATACGTGAGCAGTTCTTC. It yields the protein CASSTGIREQFF.